This TCR beta chain was identified in a study of PD-1 blockade in classical Hodgkin lymphoma. As regards this clone: Its antigen is still unknown.

Indicated time point: newly diagnosed, previously untreated cHL patient sample. Some clones are missing from TCRdb's copy, which holds only in-frame ones; the method was immunoSEQ multiplex PCR. In the table there are about 28,000 clones, about nine tenths of which are singletons. The CDR3 totals 13 residues. The germline V and J ends were trimmed by 1 base and 4 bases, with 4 bases remaining between them. The germline V gene has CDR1 SGHTA and CDR2 FQGNSA. Whole-study findings and limits: Before treatment, TCR diversity in newly diagnosed patients was reportedly lower than in healthy donors. The causes of the repertoire differences, possibly disease activity or prior therapy, remain undefined.

The sequencing input was peripheral blood mononuclear cells (PBMCs). The rearrangement joins TRBV7-2 to TRBJ2-2, with D hard to call. The TCR was taken from a human donor with classical Hodgkin lymphoma. CDR3 nucleotides: TGTGCCAGCAGCTTAGGCAGCACCGGGGAGCTGTTTTTT. It is translated as CASSLGSTGELFF.